This T cell receptor beta chain was captured by sequencing in a study of T cells after yellow fever vaccination. About the study: Fractions with few cells were prepared using SMART-Seq v4 Ultra Low Input. Study-wide results and limits: When the response was secondary, it was weaker but reached its peak faster, day 5 versus 15. Boosting was followed by the reappearance of most primary-vaccination clones (roughly 95% CD4, about 88% CD8).

The germline CDR1 and CDR2 sequences are MNHEY and SVGEGT. CDR3 length: 16 amino acids. Losses at the gene ends were 5 bases for V and 6 bases for J; bases not matched to a gene: 12. TCRdb analysed the 5' RACE reads with MiXCR anew, one entry per CDR3 protein. Among 600,000 to 750,000 distinct CDR3 sequences listed, 12% were seen once. Details on this clonotype: The antigen remains unidentified.

The TCR comes from a man younger than 45 who received the YFV17D yellow fever vaccine. The gene calls are TRBV6-2 or TRBV6-3 and TRBJ2-2, with TRBD2 identical over 7 bases. The sample here was PBMCs, taken on the day of the yellow fever booster vaccination. This CDR3 reads CASSLLGTTPSGELFF. The CDR3 bases are TGTGCCAGCAGTCTCTTGGGGACTACCCCCTCCGGGGAGCTGTTTTTT.